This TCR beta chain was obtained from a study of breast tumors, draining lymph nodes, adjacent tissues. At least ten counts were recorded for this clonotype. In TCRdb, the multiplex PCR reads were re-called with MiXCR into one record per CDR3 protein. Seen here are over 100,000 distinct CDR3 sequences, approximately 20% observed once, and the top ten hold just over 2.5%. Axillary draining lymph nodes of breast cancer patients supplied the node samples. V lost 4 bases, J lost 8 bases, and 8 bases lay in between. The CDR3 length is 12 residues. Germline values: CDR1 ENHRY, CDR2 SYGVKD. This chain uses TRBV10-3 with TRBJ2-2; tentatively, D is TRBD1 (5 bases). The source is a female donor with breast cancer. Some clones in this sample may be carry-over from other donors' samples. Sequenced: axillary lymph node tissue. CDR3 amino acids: CAISGGLGELFF. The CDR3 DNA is TGTGCCATCAGTGGGGGCCTGGGGGAGCTGTTTTTT.